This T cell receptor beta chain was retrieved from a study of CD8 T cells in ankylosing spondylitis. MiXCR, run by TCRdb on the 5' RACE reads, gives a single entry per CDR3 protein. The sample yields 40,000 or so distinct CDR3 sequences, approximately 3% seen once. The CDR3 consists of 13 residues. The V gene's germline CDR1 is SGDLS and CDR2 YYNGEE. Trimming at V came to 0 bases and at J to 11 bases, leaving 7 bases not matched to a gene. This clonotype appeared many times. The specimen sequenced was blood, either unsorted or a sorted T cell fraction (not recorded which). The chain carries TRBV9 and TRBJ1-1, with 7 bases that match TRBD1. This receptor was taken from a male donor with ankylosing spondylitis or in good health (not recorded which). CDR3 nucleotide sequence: TGTGCCAGCAGCGTAGGGACAGGTCTAGGGGCTTTCTTT. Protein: CASSVGTGLGAFF.